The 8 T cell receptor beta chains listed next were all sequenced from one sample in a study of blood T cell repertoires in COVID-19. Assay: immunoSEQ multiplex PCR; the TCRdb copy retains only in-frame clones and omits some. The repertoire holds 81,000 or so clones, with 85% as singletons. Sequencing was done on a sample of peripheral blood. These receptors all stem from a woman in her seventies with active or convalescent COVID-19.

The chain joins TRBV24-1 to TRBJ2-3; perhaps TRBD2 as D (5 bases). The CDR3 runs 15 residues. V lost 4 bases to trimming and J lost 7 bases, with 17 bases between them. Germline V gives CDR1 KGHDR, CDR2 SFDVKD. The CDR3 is CATSESGVLGYTQYF. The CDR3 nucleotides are TGTGCCACCAGTGAAAGCGGCGTCCTTGGGTATACGCAGTATTTT.

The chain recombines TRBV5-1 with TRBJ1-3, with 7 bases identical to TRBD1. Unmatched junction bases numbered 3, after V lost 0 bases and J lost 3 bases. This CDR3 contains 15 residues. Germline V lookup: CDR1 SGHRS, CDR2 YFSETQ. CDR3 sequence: CASSLAGTVGNTIYF. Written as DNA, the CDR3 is TGCGCCAGCAGCTTGGCCGGGACAGTTGGAAACACCATATATTTT.

CDR3 DNA sequence: TGTGCCAGCAGCCCCCAGGGCTCCTATGGCTACACCTTC. The encoded protein is CASSPQGSYGYTF. The chain recombines TRBV11-2 with TRBJ1-2; a weak D match, TRBD1 (5 bases). The CDR3 extends over 13 amino acids. Deletions cut 5 bases from V and 4 bases from J, with 11 bases between. Germline CDR1 reads SGHAT; CDR2 reads FQNNGV.

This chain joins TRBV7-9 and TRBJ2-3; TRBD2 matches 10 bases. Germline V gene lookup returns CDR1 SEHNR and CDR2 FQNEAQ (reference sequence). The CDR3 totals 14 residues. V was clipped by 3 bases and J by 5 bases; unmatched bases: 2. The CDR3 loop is CASSFRTSGDTQYF. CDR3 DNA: TGTGCCAGCAGCTTTCGGACTAGCGGAGATACGCAGTATTTT.

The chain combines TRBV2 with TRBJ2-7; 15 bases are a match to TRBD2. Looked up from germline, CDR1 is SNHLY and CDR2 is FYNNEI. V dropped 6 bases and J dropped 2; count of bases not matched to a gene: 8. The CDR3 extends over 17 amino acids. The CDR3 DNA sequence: TGTGCCAGCAGCCGAGCGGGACTAGCGGGGGGCGCCTACGAGCAGTACTTC. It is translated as CASSRAGLAGGAYEQYF. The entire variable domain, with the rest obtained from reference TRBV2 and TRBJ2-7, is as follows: EPEVTQTPSHQVTQMGQEVILRCVPISNHLYFYWYRQILGQKVEFLVSFYNNEISEKSEIFDDQFSVERPDGSNFTLKIRSTKLEDSAMYFCASSRAGLAGGAYEQYFGPGTRLTVT.

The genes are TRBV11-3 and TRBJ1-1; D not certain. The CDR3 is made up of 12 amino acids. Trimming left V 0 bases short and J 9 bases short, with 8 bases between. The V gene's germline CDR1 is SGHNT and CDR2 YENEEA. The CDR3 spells CASSLDHGQAFF. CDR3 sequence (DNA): TGTGCCAGCAGCTTAGATCATGGGCAAGCTTTCTTT.

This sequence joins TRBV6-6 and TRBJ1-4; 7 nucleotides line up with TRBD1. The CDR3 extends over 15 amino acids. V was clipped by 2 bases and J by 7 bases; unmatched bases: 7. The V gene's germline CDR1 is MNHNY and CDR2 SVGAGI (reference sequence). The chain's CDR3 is CASSYQTGTGEKLFF. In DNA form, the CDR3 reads TGTGCCAGCAGTTACCAGACAGGGACGGGTGAAAAACTGTTTTTT.

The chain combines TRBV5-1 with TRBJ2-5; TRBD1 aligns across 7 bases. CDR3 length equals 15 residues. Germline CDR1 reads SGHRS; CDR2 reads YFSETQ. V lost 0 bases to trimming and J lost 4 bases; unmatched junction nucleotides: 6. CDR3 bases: TGCGCCAGCAGCTTGGGACAGGGCTTCGGAGAGACCCAGTACTTC. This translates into CASSLGQGFGETQYF. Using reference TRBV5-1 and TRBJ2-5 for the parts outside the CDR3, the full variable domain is KAGVTQTPRYLIKTRGQQVTLSCSPISGHRSVSWYQQTPGQGLQFLFEYFSETQRNKGNFPGRFSGRQFSNSRSEMNVSTLELGDSALYLCASSLGQGFGETQYFGPGTRLLVL.